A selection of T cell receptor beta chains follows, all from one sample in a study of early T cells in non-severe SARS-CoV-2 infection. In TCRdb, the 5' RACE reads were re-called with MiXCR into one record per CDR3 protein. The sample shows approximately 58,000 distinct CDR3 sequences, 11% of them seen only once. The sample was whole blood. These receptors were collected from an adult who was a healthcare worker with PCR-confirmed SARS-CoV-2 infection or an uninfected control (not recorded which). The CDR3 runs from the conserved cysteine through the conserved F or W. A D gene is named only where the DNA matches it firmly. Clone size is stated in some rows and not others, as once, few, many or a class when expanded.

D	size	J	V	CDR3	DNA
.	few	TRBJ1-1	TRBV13	CASSLVGASGTEAFF	TGTGCCAGCAGCTTAGTGGGGGCTAGTGGCACTGAAGCTTTCTTT
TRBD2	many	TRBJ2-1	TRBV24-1	CATSDPSGAGDEQFF	TGTGCCACCAGTGACCCCAGCGGGGCGGGGGATGAGCAGTTCTTC
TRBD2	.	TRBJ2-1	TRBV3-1	CASGGSGGFANEQFF	TGTGCCAGCGGAGGGAGCGGGGGGTTCGCCAATGAGCAGTTCTTC
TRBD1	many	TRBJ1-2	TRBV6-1	CASSESAPGQGGGYGYTF	TGTGCCAGCAGTGAATCGGCCCCGGGGCAGGGGGGAGGATATGGCTACACCTTC
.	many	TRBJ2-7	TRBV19	CASSMSGAAAYEQYF	TGTGCCAGTAGTATGTCGGGGGCGGCGGCCTACGAGCAGTACTTC
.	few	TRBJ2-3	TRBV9	CASLPGGGFTDTQYF	TGTGCCAGTCTTCCCGGCGGGGGCTTTACAGATACGCAGTATTTT
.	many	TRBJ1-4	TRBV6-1	CASSEASTNEKLFF	TGTGCCAGCAGTGAAGCCTCAACTAATGAAAAACTGTTTTTT
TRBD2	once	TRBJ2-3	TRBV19	CASSGAGGNTDTQYF	TGTGCCAGTAGTGGCGCGGGAGGAAACACAGATACGCAGTATTTT
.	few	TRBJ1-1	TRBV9	CASSARDMNTEAFF	TGTGCCAGCAGCGCCAGGGACATGAACACTGAAGCTTTCTTT
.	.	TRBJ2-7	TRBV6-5	CASSPTVGKYEQYF	TGTGCCAGCAGTCCGACAGTGGGAAAATACGAGCAGTACTTC
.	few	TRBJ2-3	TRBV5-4	CASSLRGGPPLDTQYF	TGTGCCAGCAGCTTGAGGGGGGGCCCGCCTCTAGATACGCAGTATTTT
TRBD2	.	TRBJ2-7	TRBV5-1	CASSPRLANYEQYF	TGCGCCAGCAGCCCGAGACTAGCAAACTACGAGCAGTACTTC
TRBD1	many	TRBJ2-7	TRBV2	CASSTGGSYEQYF	TGTGCCAGCAGTACAGGGGGCTCCTACGAGCAGTACTTC
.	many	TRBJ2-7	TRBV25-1	CASSVRNWQYF	TGTGCCAGCAGTGTTCGCAATTGGCAGTACTTC
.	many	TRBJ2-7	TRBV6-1	CASSEVEGLQYF	TGTGCCAGCAGTGAAGTTGAGGGATTGCAGTACTTC
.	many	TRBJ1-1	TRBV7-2	CASSLGAKNTEAFF	TGTGCCAGCAGCTTAGGTGCCAAGAACACTGAAGCTTTCTTT
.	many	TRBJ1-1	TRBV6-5	CASSGYMNTEAFF	TGTGCCAGTTCGGGATACATGAACACTGAAGCTTTCTTT
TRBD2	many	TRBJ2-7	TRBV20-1	CSARPPGLAYEQYF	TGCAGTGCTAGACCCCCGGGACTAGCCTACGAGCAGTACTTC
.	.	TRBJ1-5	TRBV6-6	CASSWGGNQPQHF	TGTGCCAGCTCCTGGGGGGGAAATCAGCCCCAGCATTTT
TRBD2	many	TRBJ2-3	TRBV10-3	CAITSSGSPGTDTQYF	TGTGCCATCACATCTAGCGGGAGTCCCGGCACAGATACGCAGTATTTT
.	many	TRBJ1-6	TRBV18	CASSPTQGDSPLHF	TGTGCCAGCTCACCTACCCAGGGCGATTCACCCCTCCACTTT
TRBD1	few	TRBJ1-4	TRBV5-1	CASSFGQGLYEKLFF	TGCGCCAGCAGCTTCGGACAGGGTCTCTATGAAAAACTGTTTTTT
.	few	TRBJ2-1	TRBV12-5	CASGLVLLTGRSVYNEQFF	TGTGCTAGTGGTTTGGTACTGCTGACAGGGAGGAGCGTGTACAATGAGCAGTTCTTC
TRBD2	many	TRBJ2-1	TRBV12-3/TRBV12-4	CAIVRLAAYNEQFF	TGTGCCATCGTGAGGCTAGCGGCTTACAATGAGCAGTTCTTC
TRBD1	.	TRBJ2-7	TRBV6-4	CASSVQQGGRYEQYF	TGTGCCAGCAGTGTCCAACAGGGGGGTCGATACGAGCAGTACTTC
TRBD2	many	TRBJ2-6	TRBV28	CASGENGISGDSGANVLTF	TGTGCCAGCGGCGAGAACGGTATTAGCGGGGACTCTGGGGCCAACGTCCTGACTTTC
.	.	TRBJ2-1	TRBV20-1	CSARVRVREQFF	TGCAGTGCTAGAGTCAGGGTAAGGGAGCAGTTCTTC
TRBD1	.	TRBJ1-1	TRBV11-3	CASSPGGGLNTEAFF	TGTGCCAGCAGCCCAGGGGGCGGATTGAACACTGAAGCTTTCTTT
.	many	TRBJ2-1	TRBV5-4	CASSLTGNSYNEQFF	TGTGCCAGCAGCCTTACAGGGAATTCCTACAATGAGCAGTTCTTC